The 32 T cell receptor beta chains reported below all come from one sample, sequenced in a study of T cell repertoires in cytomegalovirus infection. One entry per CDR3 protein results from TCRdb running MiXCR on the reads. Of tens of thousands of distinct CDR3 sequences listed, roughly 25% are singletons. Their cognate antigens are unknown. The starting material was CD8+ T cells from cultured PBMCs, obtained from culture after CMV antigen stimulation. The origin of the receptors is a human donor in good health (CMV status not recorded). Some clones in this sample may be carry-over from other donors' samples.

This clonotype occurred many times. The V and J genes are TRBV6-2 or TRBV6-3 and TRBJ2-7; 9 bases map to TRBD1. V shed 4 bases, J shed 5 bases, and the junction held 9 bases outside the gene matches. This CDR3 has 15 amino acids. Germline CDR1 reads MNHEY; CDR2 reads SVGEGT. CDR3 in amino acids: CASSSSGTGSHEQYF. CDR3 in DNA: TGTGCCAGCAGTTCCTCCGGGACAGGGTCCCACGAGCAGTACTTC.

In this sample, this clonotype turned up a few times. The chain links TRBV7-8 to TRBJ2-7; the match to TRBD1 covers 8 bases. This CDR3 is 16 amino acids long. The junction had 12 bases not matched to a gene; V was cut back by 4 bases and J by 4 bases. Germline V gene lookup returns CDR1 SGHVS and CDR2 FQNEAQ. In DNA form, the CDR3 reads TGTGCCAGCAGCTCTAGTCCCGGGACAGGTAATTACGAGCAGTACTTC. This encodes CASSSSPGTGNYEQYF.

The V gene is TRBV6-1, the J gene TRBJ2-7; 7 bases map to TRBD1. With 7 bases clipped from V and 2 bases from J, the junction kept 14 bases outside the gene matches. This CDR3 contains 16 residues. Germline V CDR1 and CDR2: MNHNS, SASEGT. The DNA of the CDR3 is TGTGCCAGCATCCCTCCCGCCGGCAGGGGGACCTACGAGCAGTACTTC. Its translation: CASIPPAGRGTYEQYF.

The chain joins TRBV9 to TRBJ1-4; 7 bases map to TRBD1. Germline loops: CDR1 SGDLS, CDR2 YYNGEE. The CDR3 is made up of 14 amino acids. Germline trimming cut 5 bases from V and 7 bases from J; bases unmatched to any gene: 8. DNA for the CDR3: TGTGCCAGCAGTAACGACAGGGAGGGTGAAAAACTGTTTTTT. Amino acids: CASSNDREGEKLFF.

Only a few counts were recorded for this clonotype. The chain employs TRBV29-1 and TRBJ1-4, with 8 positions matching TRBD1. V gave up 0 bases and J gave up 7 bases; unmatched junction bases: 7. Germline V gene sequence: CDR1 SQVTM, CDR2 ANQGSEA. The CDR3 extends over 15 amino acids. CDR3 sequence: CSVEDWKQGGEKLFF. The CDR3 DNA reads TGCAGCGTTGAAGATTGGAAACAGGGGGGTGAAAAACTGTTTTTT.

V is TRBV5-1 and J is TRBJ1-2; D not certain. The CDR3 extends over 14 amino acids. With 0 bases removed from V and 11 bases from J, the gap between germline ends came to 17 bases. The germline V gene encodes CDR1 SGHRS and CDR2 YFSETQ. In nucleotides, the CDR3 is TGCGCCAGCAGCTTGGGTGAGACAACGGCCTTTTACACCTTC. Protein product: CASSLGETTAFYTF.

The chain has TRBV7-9 and TRBJ2-7, with 8 bases aligning to TRBD1. The CDR3 totals 14 residues. Germline V gene lookup returns CDR1 SEHNR and CDR2 FQNEAQ (reference sequence). After removal of 5 bases from V and 2 bases from J, the junction contained 5 bases not matched to a gene. The CDR3 nucleotides read TGTGCCAGCAGCGCAAAACAGGGGGCCTACGAGCAGTACTTC. This codes for CASSAKQGAYEQYF.

V gene TRBV9 combines with J gene TRBJ2-3, with 10 bases identical to TRBD2. Germline assignment: CDR1 SGDLS and CDR2 YYNGEE. The V segment lost 0 bases and the J segment 11 bases; nucleotides outside the gene matches: 3. The CDR3 loop spans 13 amino acids. The CDR3 DNA sequence: TGTGCCAGCAGCGTAGGCAGCGGGGGGGAGCAGTATTTT. It codes for CASSVGSGGEQYF.

The chain has TRBV27 and TRBJ1-2; D is perhaps TRBD1 (6 bases). CDR3 size: 13 residues. Germline-derived CDR1 and CDR2 are MNHEY and SMNVEV (reference sequence). The V end was cut by 2 bases, the J end by 4 bases, with 8 bases between. Written as DNA, the CDR3 is TGTGCCAGCAGTTTAACAGGGTCCTATGGCTACACCTTC. This sequence encodes CASSLTGSYGYTF.

Only one count was recorded for this clonotype. The chain recombines TRBV27 with TRBJ1-6; D ambiguous. V lost 5 bases and J lost 5, with 10 bases in between. There are 14 residues in the CDR3. Germline CDR1 is MNHEY and CDR2 is SMNVEV (reference sequence). The CDR3 coding sequence is TGTGCCAGCAGTGTAACAACCGATAATTCACCCCTCCACTTT. This sequence encodes CASSVTTDNSPLHF.

In its sample, this clonotype was seen once. The chain combines TRBV7-9 with TRBJ2-7; 7 bases agree with TRBD1. The V and J ends lost 5 bases and 6 bases, in that order; junction bases with no gene match: 10. This CDR3 has 14 amino acids. Germline V gene sequence: CDR1 SEHNR, CDR2 FQNEAQ (reference sequence). CDR3 nucleotide sequence: TGTGCCAGCAGCACCCGACAGGGCTTAGGCGAGCAGTACTTC. This sequence encodes CASSTRQGLGEQYF.

Comments on this clonotype: One junction end disagrees with the germline gene, perhaps due to a read error. The chain joins TRBV6-1 to TRBJ1-1, with D uncertain. This CDR3 spans 14 amino acids. Per the germline V gene, CDR1 is MNHNS and CDR2 is SASEGT. CDR3 coding DNA: TGTGCCAGCAGCGAACACCACGGGAGGACTGATGCTTTCTTT. Its protein is CASSEHHGRTDAFF.

This clonotype has ten or more counts. The CDR3 nucleotides are TGTGCCAGCACCGATGTAGGTTTTCCGGAGCCCCAGCATTTT. This sequence encodes CASTDVGFPEPQHF. The genes are TRBV7-2 and TRBJ1-5; no clear D gene. The V gene's germline CDR1 is SGHTA and CDR2 FQGNSA. CDR3 length equals 14 residues. V dropped 7 bases and J dropped 8 bases, with 18 bases sitting between them.

The CDR3 nucleotides read TGCGCCAGCAGCCCTACTAGCGGGGGGGCTTCTGAGCAGTTCTTC. Amino acids: CASSPTSGGASEQFF. The rearrangement uses TRBV4-1 and TRBJ2-1, with TRBD2 matching 13 bases. The germline V gene encodes CDR1 MGHRA and CDR2 YSYEKL. The trim removed 4 bases at V and 9 bases at J, leaving 6 bases unmatched. The CDR3 extends over 15 amino acids.

The chain combines TRBV11-3 with TRBJ2-1; TRBD1 matches at 7 bases. The CDR3 contains 17 residues. Germline V gives CDR1 SGHNT, CDR2 YENEEA. With 5 bases clipped from V and 0 bases from J, the junction kept 10 bases outside the gene matches. CDR3 nucleotide sequence: TGTGCCAGCAGCCCGTGGACAGGCCTTAGCTCCTACAATGAGCAGTTCTTC. The encoded protein is CASSPWTGLSSYNEQFF.

This chain links TRBV2 with TRBJ1-1; perhaps TRBD1 as D (5 bases). The CDR3 has 13 amino acids. Germline CDR1 and CDR2: SNHLY and FYNNEI. V gave up 3 bases and J gave up 6 bases, with 11 bases separating them. CDR3 protein: CASSDRVGPEAFF. The DNA for the CDR3 is TGTGCCAGCAGTGACAGGGTGGGGCCTGAAGCTTTCTTT.

This clonotype was counted between two and nine times. The rearrangement joins TRBV6-2 or TRBV6-3 to TRBJ2-3; possibly TRBD2 for D (6 bases). Looked up from germline, CDR1 is MNHEY and CDR2 is SVGEGT. Trimming took off 0 bases at V and 6 bases at J, with 16 bases between the two ends. CDR3 length: 16 amino acids. The DNA of the CDR3 is TGTGCCAGCAGTTACTCGGGTACCGGGGGTAGCGATACGCAGTATTTT. Residues: CASSYSGTGGSDTQYF.

J is TRBJ2-7 and V is TRBV24-1; D is unclear. This CDR3 is built from 12 residues. Germline-derived CDR1 and CDR2 are KGHDR and SFDVKD. V was trimmed by 0 bases and J by 4 bases, leaving 3 bases between them. DNA for the CDR3: TGTGCCACCAGTGATTTGACTTACGAGCAGTACTTC. Translated: CATSDLTYEQYF.

This clonotype has ten or more counts. The rearrangement uses TRBV7-9 and TRBJ2-2; no reliable D call. Germline assignment: CDR1 SEHNR and CDR2 FQNEAQ (reference sequence). CDR3 length: 14 amino acids. Trimming took off 4 bases at V and 0 bases at J, with 6 bases between the two ends. The CDR3 is CASSSRSNTGELFF. As DNA, the CDR3 is TGTGCCAGCAGCTCTAGATCGAACACCGGGGAGCTGTTTTTT.

The rearrangement joins TRBV5-6 to TRBJ1-2; D is unresolved. V lost 5 bases, J lost 7 bases, and 12 bases lay in between. Germline V lookup: CDR1 SGHDT, CDR2 YYEEEE. The CDR3 contains 12 residues. The CDR3 spells CASREGSLGYTF. In DNA, the CDR3 is TGTGCCAGCAGGGAAGGATCGCTTGGCTACACCTTC.

This rearrangement joins TRBV9 to TRBJ2-1; tentative D call: TRBD2 (5 bases). CDR1 SGDLS and CDR2 YYNGEE come from the germline V gene. Trimming cost V 3 bases and J 5 bases, with 21 bases left between them. This CDR3 region has 17 residues. The DNA for the CDR3 is TGTGCCAGCAGCGGCAGTGGTGGCGGGCCGCCAAACAATGAGCAGTTCTTC. Translation gives CASSGSGGGPPNNEQFF.

V gene TRBV9 combines with J gene TRBJ2-7; no reliable D call. The CDR3 extends over 14 amino acids. Looked up from germline, CDR1 is SGDLS and CDR2 is YYNGEE. V was pared by 4 bases and J by 2 bases, with 13 bases between. Here the CDR3 DNA reads TGTGCCAGCAGCTCAGGAGTACAGCCCTACGAGCAGTACTTC. Its translation is CASSSGVQPYEQYF.

For this clonotype: Since a much larger clone is just one base distant, this may be a read error. This chain connects TRBV7-1 to TRBJ1-5; no clear D gene. TRBV7-1 carries the ORF label, with uncertain function. The CDR3 has 13 amino acids. Between the trimmed V and J ends, which lost 5 bases and 7 bases, there was a span of 12 bases. CDR3 loop: CASSPASKQPQHF. The CDR3 nucleotides are TGTGCCAGCAGCCCTGCGTCCAAACAGCCCCAGCATTTT.

This clonotype was observed at least ten times. The chain links TRBV13 to TRBJ2-3; D is undetermined. V lost 3 bases and J lost 0, with 13 bases in between. Per germline, CDR1 PRHDT and CDR2 FYEKMQ (reference sequence). The CDR3 has 16 residues. CDR3 sequence: CASSFFPGTSTDTQYF. The CDR3 DNA is TGTGCCAGCAGCTTTTTTCCAGGCACTAGCACAGATACGCAGTATTTT.

This rearrangement joins TRBV2 to TRBJ2-5; perhaps TRBD1 as D (6 bases). CDR1 is SNHLY, CDR2 FYNNEI, per germline. The CDR3 totals 13 residues. V lost 7 bases and J 1 base, leaving 10 bases between the germline ends. The CDR3 sequence is CASTLQGQETQYF. The CDR3 coding sequence is TGTGCCAGCACTTTACAGGGCCAAGAGACCCAGTACTTC.

This clonotype was counted a few times. This sequence joins TRBV19 and TRBJ2-7; D may be TRBD1 (6 bases). This CDR3 has 15 amino acids. Germline V gene sequence: CDR1 LNHDA, CDR2 SQIVND (reference sequence). V was trimmed by 3 bases and J by 5 bases, leaving 17 bases between them. CDR3 residues: CASSIGEQGSNEQYF. For the CDR3, the DNA is TGTGCCAGTAGTATTGGGGAACAGGGATCGAACGAGCAGTACTTC.

This clonotype was observed at least ten times. The chain recombines TRBV19 with TRBJ2-4, with D possibly being TRBD2 (6 bases). V dropped 8 bases and J dropped 2 bases, with 13 bases sitting between them. This CDR3 is 14 amino acids long. Germline V CDR1 and CDR2: LNHDA, SQIVND (reference sequence). DNA of the CDR3: TGTGCCAGTTCCTTTAGCGGCCCCAAAAACATTCAGTACTTC. Amino acid sequence: CASSFSGPKNIQYF.

This rearrangement joins TRBV19 to TRBJ2-7, with 7 bases lining up with TRBD2. CDR1 is LNHDA, CDR2 SQIVND, per germline (reference sequence). The CDR3 consists of 13 residues. The J segment lost 6 bases and the V segment lost 6 bases, leaving 8 bases of the junction unmatched. In DNA form, the CDR3 reads TGTGCCAGTAGCCCCATGGGGGGGGTCGAGCAGTACTTC. It yields the protein CASSPMGGVEQYF. Full variable domain (rest looked up from reference TRBV19 and TRBJ2-7): DGGITQSPKYLFRKEGQNVTLSCEQNLNHDAMYWYRQDPGQGLRLIYYSQIVNDFQKGDIAEGYSVSREKKESFPLTVTSAQKNPTAFYLCASSPMGGVEQYFGPGTRLTVT.

This clonotype has only a few counts. The gene calls are TRBV20-1 and TRBJ1-2, with D hard to call. The CDR3 totals 11 residues. Trimming pared 6 bases from V and 6 bases from J, leaving 11 bases between. From germline, CDR1 is DFQATT and CDR2 SNEGSKA (reference sequence). For the CDR3, the DNA is TGCAGTGCATTAGGAGACGATGGCTACACCTTC. This translates into CSALGDDGYTF.

V gene TRBV20-1 combines with J gene TRBJ2-6, with 8 bases lining up with TRBD1. This CDR3 is 16 amino acids long. V dropped 2 bases and J dropped 0; count of bases not matched to a gene: 3. Germline V gene data show CDR1 as DFQATT and CDR2 as SNEGSKA (reference sequence). DNA for the CDR3: TGCAGTGCTAGACAGGGGGCGAGCTCTGGGGCCAACGTCCTGACTTTC. Translation: CSARQGASSGANVLTF.

This chain uses TRBV11-2 with TRBJ1-2; D ambiguous. Germline assignment: CDR1 SGHAT and CDR2 FQNNGV. There are 12 residues in the CDR3. V lost 5 bases and J lost 8, with 12 bases in between. The CDR3 region is CASSLSSPGYTF. The CDR3 nucleotides read TGTGCCAGCAGCCTATCTTCCCCAGGCTACACCTTC.

This clonotype was found a few times. V and J are TRBV12-5 and TRBJ2-1, with D perhaps TRBD1 (5 bases). Germline V CDR1 and CDR2: LGHNT, FRNRAP. Deletions cut 0 bases from V and 4 bases from J, with 7 bases between. The CDR3 is made up of 14 amino acids. CDR3 amino acids: CASGLVPGYNEQFF. The CDR3, as DNA: TGTGCTAGTGGTTTGGTACCAGGGTACAATGAGCAGTTCTTC.